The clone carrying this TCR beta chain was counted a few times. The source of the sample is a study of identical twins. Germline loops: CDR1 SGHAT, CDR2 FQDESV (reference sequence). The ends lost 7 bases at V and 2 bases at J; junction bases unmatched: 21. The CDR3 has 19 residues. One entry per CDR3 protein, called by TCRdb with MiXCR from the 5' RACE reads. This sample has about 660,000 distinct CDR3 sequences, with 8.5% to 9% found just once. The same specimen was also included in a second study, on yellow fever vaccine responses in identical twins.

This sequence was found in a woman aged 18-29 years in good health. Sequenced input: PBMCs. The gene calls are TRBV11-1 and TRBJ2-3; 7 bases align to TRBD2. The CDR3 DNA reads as TGTGCCAGCAACCTTAACCTACTAGCGAGCCGGAGGGACACAGATACGCAGTATTTT. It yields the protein CASNLNLLASRRDTDTQYF.